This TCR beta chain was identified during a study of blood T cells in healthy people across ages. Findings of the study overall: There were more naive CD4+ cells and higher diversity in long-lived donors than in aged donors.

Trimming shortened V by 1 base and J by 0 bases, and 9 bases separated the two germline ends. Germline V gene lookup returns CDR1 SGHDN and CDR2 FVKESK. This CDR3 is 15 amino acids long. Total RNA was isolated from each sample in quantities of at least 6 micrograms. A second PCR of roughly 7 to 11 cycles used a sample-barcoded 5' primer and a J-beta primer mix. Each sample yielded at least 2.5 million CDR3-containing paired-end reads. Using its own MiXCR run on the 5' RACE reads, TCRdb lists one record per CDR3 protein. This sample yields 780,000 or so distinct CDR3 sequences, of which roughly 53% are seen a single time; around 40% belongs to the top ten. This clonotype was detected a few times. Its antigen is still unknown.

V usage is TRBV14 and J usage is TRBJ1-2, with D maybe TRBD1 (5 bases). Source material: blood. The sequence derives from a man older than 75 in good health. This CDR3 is CASSQGGATNYGYTF. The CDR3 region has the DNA TGTGCCAGCAGCCAAGGTGGGGCGACTAACTATGGCTACACCTTC.